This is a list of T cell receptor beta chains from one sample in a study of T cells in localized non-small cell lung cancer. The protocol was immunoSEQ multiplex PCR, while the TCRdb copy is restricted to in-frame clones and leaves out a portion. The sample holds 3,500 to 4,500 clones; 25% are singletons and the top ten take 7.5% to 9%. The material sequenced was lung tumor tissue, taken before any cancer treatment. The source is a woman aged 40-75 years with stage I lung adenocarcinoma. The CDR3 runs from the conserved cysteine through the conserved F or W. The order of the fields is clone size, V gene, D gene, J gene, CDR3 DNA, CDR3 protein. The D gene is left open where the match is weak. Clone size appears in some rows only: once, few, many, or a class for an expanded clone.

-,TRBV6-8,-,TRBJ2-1,TGTGCCAGCAGAGGGGGGGGCAACTACAATGAGCAGTTCTTC,CASRGGGNYNEQFF
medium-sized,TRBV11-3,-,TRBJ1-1,TGTGCCAGCAGCTTGCGGGTCGGGGGACACACTGAAGCTTTCTTT,CASSLRVGGHTEAFF
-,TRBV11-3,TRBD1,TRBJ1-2,TGTGCCAGCAGCAACTCACAGGGGAGGGATGGCTACACCTTC,CASSNSQGRDGYTF
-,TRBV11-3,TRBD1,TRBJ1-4,TGTGCCAGCAGCTCGGCCATGACAGGGGTCGGGACTAATGAAAAACTGTTTTTT,CASSSAMTGVGTNEKLFF
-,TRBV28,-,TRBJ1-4,TGTGCCAGCAGTTTCCGGCAGGGGAGGGAAAAACTGTTTTTT,CASSFRQGREKLFF
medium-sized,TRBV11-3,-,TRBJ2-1,TGTGCCAGCAGCTTAACCGCATCCGTCAACAATGAGCAGTTCTTC,CASSLTASVNNEQFF
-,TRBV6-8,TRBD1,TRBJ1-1,TGTGCCAGCAGTTACCGGACAGGTGAAGCTTTCTTT,CASSYRTGEAFF
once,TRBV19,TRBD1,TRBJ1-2,TGTGCCAGTAGTATGGAGGACAGGCATAACTATGGCTACACCTTC,CASSMEDRHNYGYTF
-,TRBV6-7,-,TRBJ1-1,TGTGCCAGCAGAACGGGAGCCGGGGCTTTCTTT,CASRTGAGAFF
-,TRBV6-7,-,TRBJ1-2,TGTGCCAGCAGTTACCAGGACGGCTACACCTTC,CASSYQDGYTF
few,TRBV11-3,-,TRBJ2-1,TGTGCCAGCAGCTTGGTCTATTTATCGTCTCGCAATGAGCAGTTCTTC,CASSLVYLSSRNEQFF
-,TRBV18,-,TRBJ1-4,TGTGCCAGCTCACCACCGTCGGGTTTTGAAAAACTGTTTTTT,CASSPPSGFEKLFF
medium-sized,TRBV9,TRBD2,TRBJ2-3,TGTGCCAGCAGCGTATCAGCGGGGTGGACAGATACGCAGTATTTT,CASSVSAGWTDTQYF
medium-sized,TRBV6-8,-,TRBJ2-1,TGTGCCAGCAGTTACTCTAGATTGAATGAGCAGTTCTTC,CASSYSRLNEQFF
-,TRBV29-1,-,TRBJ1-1,TGCAGCGTTGAGCGGCGTGTCACTGAAGCTTTCTTT,CSVERRVTEAFF
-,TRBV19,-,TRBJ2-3,TGTGCCAGTAGTAGGGGGACCGGACGCACAGATACGCAGTATTTT,CASSRGTGRTDTQYF
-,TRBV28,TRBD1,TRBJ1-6,TGTGCCAGCAGTTTCGTGTCAGGGGGGAATTCACCCCTCCACTTT,CASSFVSGGNSPLHF
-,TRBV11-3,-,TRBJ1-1,TGTGCCAGCTTGCTTAATCTGGGGGACACTGAAGCTTTCTTT,CASLLNLGDTEAFF
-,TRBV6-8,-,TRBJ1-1,TGTGCCAGCAGATCCGTTAGGACTGAAGCTTTCTTT,CASRSVRTEAFF
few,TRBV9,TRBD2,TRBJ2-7,TGTGCCAGCAGCCCCCGAACGGGACTAGCGGCTCCAGAGCAGTACTTC,CASSPRTGLAAPEQYF
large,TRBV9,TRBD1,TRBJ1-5,TGTGCCAGCAGCGTCGGGACAGACGATCAGCCCCAGCATTTT,CASSVGTDDQPQHF
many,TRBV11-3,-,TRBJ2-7,TGTGCCAGCAGCTCGCTGGAGGGCCGTAGTAACTACGAGCAGTACTTC,CASSSLEGRSNYEQYF
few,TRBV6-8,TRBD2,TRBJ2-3,TGTGCCAGCAGTAGGACTAGCCGGGGTAGCACAGATACGCAGTATTTT,CASSRTSRGSTDTQYF